The rows below give T cell receptor beta chains drawn from one sample of a study of neoadjuvant nivolumab and ipilimumab in lung cancer. Produced via immunoSEQ multiplex PCR; TCRdb's table is partial and in-frame only. Among roughly 28,000 clones listed, nearly 85% were seen once. The material sequenced was tumor tissue, taken after neoadjuvant nivolumab, alone or with ipilimumab, at or shortly before surgery. The receptors here all came from an adult with non-small cell lung cancer. CDR3s include the opening cysteine and the closing phenylalanine or tryptophan. For some rows the clone size is stated as once, few or many, or as a class when expanded; others skip it.

v_call clone_size cdr3_aa
TRBV7-8 NA CASSLGGIEQYF
TRBV7-2 NA CASSLPQLYEQYF
TRBV7-9 NA CASSPGTGGALETQYF
TRBV5-6 NA CASRGRRRVGTEAFF
TRBV7-6 NA CASSLGRAGHKYQETQYF
TRBV5-1 few CASSFDSSGNTIYF
TRBV7-2 NA CASSSGQGGNSPLHF
TRBV7-9 NA CASSFRLSTDTQYF
TRBV30 NA CAWGTGSGAKNIQYF
TRBV30 NA CAWRGQGDSPLHF
TRBV30 NA CAWSVPGQVNTGELFF
TRBV5-4 NA CASSWDNEQFF
TRBV5-5 NA CASSLGGGVTYEQYF
TRBV5-4 NA CASSPTSGRALF
TRBV12-5 NA CASGFGQGDTDTQYF
TRBV4-1 NA CASSRVTPEKLFF
TRBV9 NA CASSVGADTQYF
TRBV4-3 NA CASSQEGAGSNTEAFF
TRBV6-5 NA CASSYTRDQNNSPLHF
TRBV30 NA CAWSVPVPSGANVLTF
TRBV5-1 few CASRVRAPNTEAFF
TRBV11-3 NA CASSLGTGEMNTEAFF
TRBV18 NA CASHPTGGTTEAFF
TRBV2 NA CASTLLNTDTQYF
TRBV6-5 NA CASSNGVAYEQYF
TRBV18 NA CASSPGTGNYEQYF
TRBV4-1 NA CASSRGTGDYEQYF
TRBV28 NA CASSLLGRSYNEQFF
TRBV6-1 NA CASREGGGHRYTF
TRBV7-9 NA CASSLRDKNTGELFF
TRBV5-4 NA CASSLAGSGGPLEYF
TRBV4-1 NA CASSQASGFVTEAFF
TRBV29-1 NA CSGTPGGAGGELFF
TRBV28 once CASSSQGNYGYTF
TRBV2 NA CASRAGFGTSGNRTDTQYF
TRBV19 few CASKSQGGSNTEAFF
TRBV18 once CASSPPGQAYEQYF
TRBV18 NA CASSPFDPSGGQGYGYTF
TRBV7-9 NA CASSLKRTWDSPSYEQYF
TRBV11-2 NA CASSLARGRNTEAFF
TRBV7-9 NA CASSLGVGGDLSYEQYF
TRBV7-9 NA CASSPTDPSSYNEQFF
TRBV5-1 NA CASRDIYGSPTTVYGANVLTF
TRBV5-4 NA CASSRTSGVGNYEQYF
TRBV10-2 NA CASSVISSGGANEQFF
TRBV5-4 NA CASSLDTTIAKNIQYF
TRBV30 NA CAWSRGYEAFF
TRBV5-4 NA CASSLAGGETQYF
TRBV2 NA CASSPYSFRQGVGGELFF
TRBV5-1 NA CASNGEGRTDTQYF
TRBV18 NA CASSPQSYGYTF
TRBV9 once CASSQRQTTGELFF
TRBV12-5 NA CASGSGYEQYF
TRBV7-9 NA CASSYRWNEKLFF
TRBV19 NA CASSSGTGRETQYF
TRBV2 NA CASSEFWVANTGELFF
TRBV4-1 NA CASSQEGDRVMYGYTF